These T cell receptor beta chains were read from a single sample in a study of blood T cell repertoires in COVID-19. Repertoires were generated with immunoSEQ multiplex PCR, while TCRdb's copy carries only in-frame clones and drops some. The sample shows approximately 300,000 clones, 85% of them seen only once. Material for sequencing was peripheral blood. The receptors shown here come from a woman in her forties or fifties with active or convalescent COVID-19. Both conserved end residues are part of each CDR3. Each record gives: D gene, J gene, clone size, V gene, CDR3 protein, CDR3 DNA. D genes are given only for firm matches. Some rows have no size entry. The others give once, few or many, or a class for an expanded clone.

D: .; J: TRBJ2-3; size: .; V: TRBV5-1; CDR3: CASSLEGLGTDTQYF; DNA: TGCGCCAGCAGCTTGGAAGGCCTAGGAACAGATACGCAGTATTTT
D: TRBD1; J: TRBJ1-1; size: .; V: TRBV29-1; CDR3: CSVVNRGSDTEAFF; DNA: TGCAGCGTCGTCAACAGGGGGTCAGACACTGAAGCTTTCTTT
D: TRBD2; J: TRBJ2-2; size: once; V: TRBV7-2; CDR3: CASRRLAGVPGELFF; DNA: TGTGCCAGCAGACGACTAGCGGGAGTTCCCGGGGAGCTGTTTTTT
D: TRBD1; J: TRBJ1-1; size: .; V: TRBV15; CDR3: CATSRDPGQGRNTEAFF; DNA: TGTGCCACCAGCAGAGATCCGGGACAGGGCCGGAACACTGAAGCTTTCTTT
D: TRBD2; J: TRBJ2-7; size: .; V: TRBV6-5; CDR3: CAVGTSDSYEQYF; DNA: TGTGCCGTTGGGACTAGCGACTCCTACGAGCAGTACTTC
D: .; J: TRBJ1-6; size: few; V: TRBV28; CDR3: CASSRDRTWEALHF; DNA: TGTGCCAGCAGCCGGGACCGAACCTGGGAGGCCCTCCACTTT
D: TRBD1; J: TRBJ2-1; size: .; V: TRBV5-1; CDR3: CASSLQGQGSYNEQFF; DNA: TGCGCCAGCAGCCTGCAGGGACAGGGCTCCTACAATGAGCAGTTCTTC
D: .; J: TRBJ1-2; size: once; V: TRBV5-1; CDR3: CASSLGSGGVNGYTF; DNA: TGCGCCAGCAGCTTGGGGAGTGGAGGGGTGAATGGCTACACCTTC
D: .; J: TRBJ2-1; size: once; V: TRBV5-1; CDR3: CASSLGVYNEQFF; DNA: TGCGCCAGCAGCCTAGGGGTCTACAATGAGCAGTTCTTC
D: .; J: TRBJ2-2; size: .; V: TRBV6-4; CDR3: CASRPEDTGELFF; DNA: TGTGCCAGCAGACCAGAGGATACCGGGGAGCTGTTTTTT
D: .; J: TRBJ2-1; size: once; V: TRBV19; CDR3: CASSISATRGYEQFF; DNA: TGTGCCAGTAGTATATCAGCGACCCGCGGGTATGAGCAGTTCTTC
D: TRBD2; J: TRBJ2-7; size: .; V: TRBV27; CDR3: CASRTSGYYEQYF; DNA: TGTGCCAGCCGCACTAGCGGGTACTACGAGCAGTACTTC
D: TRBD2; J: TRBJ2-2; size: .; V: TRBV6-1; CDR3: CASSELAGGIGELFF; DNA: TGTGCCAGCAGTGAACTAGCGGGAGGGATCGGGGAGCTGTTTTTT
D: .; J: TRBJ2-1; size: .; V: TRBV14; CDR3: CASSRLAQTRNEQFF; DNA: TGTGCCAGCAGCCGGCTAGCGCAGACACGGAATGAGCAGTTCTTC
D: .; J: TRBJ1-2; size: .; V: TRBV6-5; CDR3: CARYQGGYTF; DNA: TGTGCCAGATACCAGGGCGGCTACACCTTC
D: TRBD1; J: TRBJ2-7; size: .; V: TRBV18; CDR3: CASSPERPGQGDHEQYF; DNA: TGTGCCAGCTCACCGGAAAGACCGGGACAGGGAGACCACGAGCAGTACTTC
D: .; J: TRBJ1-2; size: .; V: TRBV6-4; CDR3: CASSDVSYGYTF; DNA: TGTGCCAGCAGTGACGTCAGCTATGGCTACACCTTC
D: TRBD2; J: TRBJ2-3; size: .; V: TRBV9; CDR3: CASSGLAGADTQYF; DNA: TGTGCCAGCAGCGGACTAGCGGGAGCAGATACGCAGTATTTT
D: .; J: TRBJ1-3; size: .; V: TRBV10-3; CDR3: CAIRSTGSGNTIYF; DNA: TGTGCCATCAGATCAACAGGGTCTGGAAACACCATATATTTT
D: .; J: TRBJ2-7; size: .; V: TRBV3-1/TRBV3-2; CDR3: CASSLNRYEQYF; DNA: TGTGCCAGCAGCCTTAACAGATACGAGCAGTACTTC
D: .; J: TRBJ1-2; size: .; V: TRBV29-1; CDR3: CSASTGRGMIGYTF; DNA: TGCAGCGCTTCGACTGGACGGGGGATGATCGGCTACACCTTC
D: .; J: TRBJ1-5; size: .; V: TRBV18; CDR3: CASSLTPRRGNQPQHF; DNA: TGTGCCAGCTCCCTAACTCCCCGGCGGGGCAATCAGCCCCAGCATTTT
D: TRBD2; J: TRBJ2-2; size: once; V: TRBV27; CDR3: CASRRLAGAQSRVSGELFF; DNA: TGTGCCAGCAGGCGACTAGCGGGAGCTCAGTCACGGGTATCCGGGGAGCTGTTTTTT
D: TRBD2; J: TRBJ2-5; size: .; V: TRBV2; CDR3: CASSEGPPTSGYQETQYF; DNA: TGTGCCAGCAGTGAAGGTCCTCCTACTAGCGGGTACCAAGAGACCCAGTACTTC
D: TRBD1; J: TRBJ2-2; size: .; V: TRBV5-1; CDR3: CASSTSRGRDTGELFF; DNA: TGCGCCAGCAGCACCTCCAGGGGGCGCGACACCGGGGAGCTGTTTTTT
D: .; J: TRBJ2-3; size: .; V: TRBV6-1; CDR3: CASSESGQSRSTDTQYF; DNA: TGTGCCAGCAGTGAATCAGGACAGTCTAGAAGCACAGATACGCAGTATTTT
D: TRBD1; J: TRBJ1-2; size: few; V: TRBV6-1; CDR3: CASSEGDRANYGYTF; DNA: TGTGCCAGCAGTGAAGGGGACAGGGCCAACTATGGCTACACCTTC
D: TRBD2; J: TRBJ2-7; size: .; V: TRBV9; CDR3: CASSVLAGGYEQYF; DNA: TGTGCCAGCAGCGTATTGGCCGGGGGGTACGAGCAGTACTTC
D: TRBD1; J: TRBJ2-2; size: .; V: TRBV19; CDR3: CASSSIGTGQANTGELFF; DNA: TGTGCCAGTAGTTCGATAGGGACAGGCCAAGCGAACACCGGGGAGCTGTTTTTT
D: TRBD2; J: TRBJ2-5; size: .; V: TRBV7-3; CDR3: CASSAGGAQETQYF; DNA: TGTGCCAGCAGCGCCGGGGGGGCCCAAGAGACCCAGTACTTC
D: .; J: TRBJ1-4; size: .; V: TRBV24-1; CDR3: CATSDWSPGMGEKLFF; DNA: TGTGCCACCAGTGATTGGTCCCCAGGGATGGGAGAAAAACTGTTTTTT
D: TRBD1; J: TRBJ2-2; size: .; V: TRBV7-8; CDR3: CASSLDRVILDTGELFF; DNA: TGTGCCAGCAGCTTGGACAGGGTCATTTTGGACACCGGGGAGCTGTTTTTT
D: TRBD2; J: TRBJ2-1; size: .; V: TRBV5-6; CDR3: CASSFDAGLAGVFEQFF; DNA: TGTGCCAGCAGCTTTGACGCAGGACTAGCGGGAGTGTTTGAGCAGTTCTTC
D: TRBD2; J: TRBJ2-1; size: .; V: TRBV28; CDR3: CASRRGAGDYNEQFF; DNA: TGTGCCAGCAGGCGAGGGGCGGGAGACTACAATGAGCAGTTCTTC
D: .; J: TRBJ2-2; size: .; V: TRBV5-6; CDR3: CASNWGRPGTGELFF; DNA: TGTGCCAGCAACTGGGGGCGCCCCGGCACCGGGGAGCTGTTTTTT
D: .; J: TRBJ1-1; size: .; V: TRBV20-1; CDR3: CSASIRGGRTFF; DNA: TGCAGTGCTAGTATACGCGGGGGGAGAACTTTCTTT
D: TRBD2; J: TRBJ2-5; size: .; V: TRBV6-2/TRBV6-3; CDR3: CASSFTPATSGDQETQYF; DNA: TGTGCCAGCAGTTTCACTCCCGCGACTAGCGGGGACCAAGAGACCCAGTACTTC
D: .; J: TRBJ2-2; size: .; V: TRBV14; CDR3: CASSQAFAGELFF; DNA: TGTGCCAGCAGCCAAGCCTTCGCCGGGGAGCTGTTTTTT
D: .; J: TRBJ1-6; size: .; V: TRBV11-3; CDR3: CASSLSRRGVSAPLHF; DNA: TGTGCCAGCAGCTTATCTCGAAGGGGCGTGAGTGCACCCCTCCACTTT
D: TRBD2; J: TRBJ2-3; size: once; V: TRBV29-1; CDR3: CSVREVGTQYF; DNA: TGCAGCGTTCGGGAGGTTGGTACGCAGTATTTT
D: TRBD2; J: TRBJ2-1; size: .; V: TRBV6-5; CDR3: CASRPGTIAYNEQFF; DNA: TGTGCCAGCAGGCCCGGGACTATTGCTTACAATGAGCAGTTCTTC
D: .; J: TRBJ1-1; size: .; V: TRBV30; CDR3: CAWSSGAAEAFF; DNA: TGTGCCTGGAGTTCAGGGGCGGCTGAAGCTTTCTTT
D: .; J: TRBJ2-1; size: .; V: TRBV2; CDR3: CASSEPGWQFF; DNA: TGTGCCAGCAGTGAGCCCGGGTGGCAGTTCTTC